This entry lists 31 T cell receptor beta chains sequenced from one sample in a study of Ad26.COV2.S vaccination and SARS-CoV-2 variants (dated by TCRdb to 2020 to 2023). Library preparation used the immunoSEQ multiplex PCR assay. TCRdb retrieved this table from immuneACCESS and kept in-frame rearrangements only. Not all clones are present; in checked studies, unresolved V genes account for under half, and no reason is known for the remainder. This sample lists about 350,000 clones; 80% to 90% were detected once. Under 6% of the sample belongs to the ten largest clones. The treatment or condition label for this specimen denotes: 15 to 20 received Ad26.COV2.S at low or high dose, single or two shots; several received placebo; per-sample allocation not given. Repertoires of vaccine and placebo recipients were sequenced from samples taken on day 63 after the first injection. The sample in question was peripheral blood, obtained in a trial of Ad26.COV2.S vaccine versus placebo. The receptors derive from a person between 18 and 65 years old who received the Ad26.COV2.S COVID-19 vaccine or a placebo.

The rearrangement links TRBV3-1 (or the pseudogene TRBV3-2) to TRBJ2-7, with TRBD1 identical over 11 bases. Germline V gene sequence: CDR1 LGHDT, CDR2 YNNKEL (reference sequence). The length of the CDR3 is 15 residues. J gave up 2 bases and V 2 bases, and 2 bases lay outside the gene matches. The CDR3 DNA follows: TGTGCCAGCAGCCAAAGGGACAGGGGGACCTACGAGCAGTACTTC. Residues: CASSQRDRGTYEQYF.

The V call is TRBV5-1, the J call TRBJ2-3; D gene unclear. Germline V lookup: CDR1 SGHRS, CDR2 YFSETQ. The CDR3 length is 16 residues. Between the trimmed V and J ends, which lost 0 bases and 2 bases, there was a span of 13 bases. The CDR3 loop reads CASSLGVDTNTDTQYF. CDR3 sequence (DNA): TGCGCCAGCAGCTTGGGGGTCGACACCAACACAGATACGCAGTATTTT. The whole variable domain, filled in from reference TRBV5-1 and TRBJ2-3, reads KAGVTQTPRYLIKTRGQQVTLSCSPISGHRSVSWYQQTPGQGLQFLFEYFSETQRNKGNFPGRFSGRQFSNSRSEMNVSTLELGDSALYLCASSLGVDTNTDTQYFGPGTRLTVL.

The chain uses TRBV28 and TRBJ1-5; maybe TRBD1 (6 bases). The CDR3 is made up of 14 amino acids. Germline V CDR1 and CDR2: MDHEN, SYDVKM. V shed 6 bases and J shed 5 bases, with 14 bases lying between them. DNA of the CDR3: TGTGCCAGCAGCTCAGGGGTCCCTTATCAGCCCCAGCATTTT. It specifies CASSSGVPYQPQHF. The full variable domain, completed using reference TRBV28 and TRBJ1-5, is DVKVTQSSRYLVKRTGEKVFLECVQDMDHENMFWYRQDPGLGLRLIYFSYDVKMKEKGDIPEGYSVSREKKERFSLILESASTNQTSMYLCASSSGVPYQPQHFGDGTRLSIL.

This clone was observed once. The chain recombines TRBV11-1 with TRBJ2-1, with a possible D match to TRBD2 (6 bases). V gave up 5 bases and J gave up 0 bases, with 11 bases separating them. Germline CDR1 SGHAT, CDR2 FQDESV (reference sequence). This CDR3 has 15 residues. CDR3 coding DNA: TGTGCCAGCAGCCGGGACGGGAGCTCCTACAATGAGCAGTTCTTC. It yields the protein CASSRDGSSYNEQFF.

V is TRBV30 and J is TRBJ1-5; TRBD1 is a possible D gene (5 bases). Trimming cost V 0 bases and J 11 bases, with 14 bases left between them. CDR1 is GTSNPN, CDR2 SVGIG, per germline (reference sequence). The CDR3 is 13 residues long. The DNA for the CDR3 is TGTGCCTGGAGTGTACCTGGGGGGAAGGCCCAGCATTTT. Its protein product is CAWSVPGGKAQHF.

The gene calls are TRBV12-3 or TRBV12-4 and TRBJ2-2; no definite D call. The CDR3 totals 13 residues. V gave up 6 bases and J gave up 3 bases, with 8 bases separating them. The CDR3 nucleotides read TGTGCCAGCAGACAAGGGTACACCGGGGAGCTGTTTTTT. Encoded protein: CASRQGYTGELFF.

A single count supports this clone. The rearrangement uses TRBV5-4 and TRBJ2-7; 7 nucleotides line up with TRBD1. Germline CDR1 and CDR2: SGHNT and YYREEE (reference sequence). J was trimmed by 5 bases and V by 4 bases; bases with no gene match: 9. This CDR3 comprises 14 residues. Written as DNA, the CDR3 is TGTGCCAGCAGCACACAGGGGATTCCTAACGAGCAGTACTTC. This sequence encodes CASSTQGIPNEQYF.

The chain couples TRBV7-5 to TRBJ1-4. TRBV7-5 is shown as a pseudogene. This CDR3 has 14 residues. This chain's CDR3 is CARSPGMRDEKLFF. DNA of the CDR3: TGTGCCAGAAGCCCAGGGATGAGGGATGAAAAACTGTTTTTT.

The chain recombines TRBV27 with TRBJ2-3; no firm D call. The CDR3 length is 14 residues. Germline V gene lookup returns CDR1 MNHEY and CDR2 SMNVEV (reference sequence). V gave up 6 bases and J gave up 0 bases, with 10 bases separating them. The CDR3 reads CASRPRSSTDTQYF. For the CDR3, the DNA is TGTGCCAGCAGACCAAGATCGAGCACAGATACGCAGTATTTT.

This rearrangement joins TRBV28 to TRBJ2-5, with 14 bases aligning to TRBD2. V lost 5 bases to trimming and J lost 2 bases; unmatched junction nucleotides: 10. Germline V gene lookup returns CDR1 MDHEN and CDR2 SYDVKM. This CDR3 is 18 amino acids long. Here the CDR3 DNA reads TGTGCCAGCAGTACAGCCGGGACTAGCGGGAGAGCTCAAGAGACCCAGTACTTC. The encoded protein is CASSTAGTSGRAQETQYF.

V is TRBV5-1 and J is TRBJ2-2; D is uncertain. This CDR3 is 15 amino acids long. CDR1 is SGHRS and CDR2 is YFSETQ in the germline V gene. Trimming took off 0 bases at V and 2 bases at J, with 8 bases between the two ends. The CDR3 nucleotides are TGCGCCAGCAGCTTGGGTGATACCAACACCGGGGAGCTGTTTTTT. As protein: CASSLGDTNTGELFF.

The chain employs TRBV4-2 and TRBJ2-1, with D possibly matching TRBD2 (5 bases). Germline V CDR1 and CDR2: LGHNA, YNFKEQ. The length of the CDR3 is 14 residues. The germline V and J ends were trimmed by 0 bases and 10 bases, with 13 bases remaining between them. The CDR3 DNA follows: TGTGCCAGCAGCCAAGAAATCGAGGCTAGCGAGCAGTTCTTC. Amino acid sequence: CASSQEIEASEQFF.

CDR3 loop: CASRTDRNYGYTF. The CDR3 nucleotides read TGCGCCAGCAGGACAGATCGAAACTATGGCTACACCTTC. The J gene is TRBJ1-2, the V gene TRBV5-1, with D possibly TRBD1 on 5 matching bases. The V gene lost 5 bases and the J gene lost 2 bases, with 10 bases spanning the gap. The germline V gene encodes CDR1 SGHRS and CDR2 YFSETQ. The CDR3 contains 13 residues.

This clone was recorded only once. The sample carries other DNA sequences with the same CDR3. The chain joins TRBV5-5 to TRBJ2-7, with TRBD1 matching 9 bases. The CDR3 is 13 amino acids. V shed 4 bases, J shed 2 bases, and the junction held 1 base outside the gene matches. Germline-derived CDR1 and CDR2 are SGHKS and YYEKEE (reference sequence). CDR3 amino acids: CASSRQGAYEQYF. The CDR3 region has the DNA TGTGCCAGCAGCCGACAGGGGGCCTACGAGCAGTACTTC.

V usage is TRBV7-9 and J usage is TRBJ1-1; D remains unclear. There are 13 residues in the CDR3. Germline loops: CDR1 SEHNR, CDR2 FQNEAQ (reference sequence). V was clipped by 4 bases and J by 3 bases, with 9 bases between them. CDR3 in DNA: TGTGCCAGCAGCTCTACTGCGGACACTGAAGCTTTCTTT. It is translated as CASSSTADTEAFF.

The genes are TRBV6-6 and TRBJ2-2, with TRBD1 matching over 7 bases. The V segment lost 5 bases and the J segment 0 bases; nucleotides outside the gene matches: 15. CDR1 and CDR2 from the germline V gene are MNHNY and SVGAGI (reference sequence). This CDR3 has 19 residues. In nucleotides, the CDR3 is TGTGCCAGCAGTCCCCGACAGGGTGAAGGGACATCGAACACCGGGGAGCTGTTTTTT. It is translated as CASSPRQGEGTSNTGELFF.

The rearrangement links TRBV2 to TRBJ1-1; the D gene is possibly TRBD1 (6 bases). V was trimmed by 8 bases and J by 0 bases, leaving 13 bases between them. This CDR3 region has 14 residues. Germline V gives CDR1 SNHLY, CDR2 FYNNEI. CDR3 DNA: TGTGCCAGCTATCTGACAGGCCTGAACACTGAAGCTTTCTTT. Its protein product is CASYLTGLNTEAFF.

The V and J genes are TRBV19 and TRBJ2-7, with 7 bases fitting TRBD2. Germline-derived CDR1 and CDR2 are LNHDA and SQIVND (reference sequence). The CDR3 is 15 residues long. Trimming cost V 5 bases and J 9 bases; bases outside gene matches: 16. CDR3 DNA sequence: TGTGCCAGTAGTCTATCGGCATCGGGGGGATTCGCGCAGTACTTC. Amino acid sequence: CASSLSASGGFAQYF.

V is TRBV3-1 (or the pseudogene TRBV3-2) and J is TRBJ2-7; 16 positions match TRBD2. V lost 4 bases to trimming and J lost 4 bases; unmatched junction nucleotides: 13. CDR3 length: 19 residues. From germline, CDR1 is LGHDT and CDR2 YNNKEL (reference sequence). CDR3: CASSPGTSGRAWVRYEQYF. The CDR3 coding sequence is TGTGCCAGCAGCCCTGGGACTAGCGGGAGGGCCTGGGTAAGGTACGAGCAGTACTTC.

The CDR3 is CASKPGQGYEQYF. As DNA, the CDR3 is TGTGCCAGCAAACCAGGACAGGGCTACGAGCAGTACTTC. J is TRBJ2-7 and V is TRBV12-3 or TRBV12-4, with TRBD1 matching over 8 bases. The CDR3 is 13 amino acids. After removal of 7 bases from V and 3 bases from J, the junction contained 5 bases not matched to a gene.

The rearrangement links TRBV11-2 to TRBJ2-3; 8 bases agree with TRBD1. This CDR3 is 15 amino acids long. V shed 4 bases, J shed 2 bases, and the junction held 5 bases outside the gene matches. The germline gives CDR1 SGHAT, CDR2 FQNNGV. CDR3 residues: CASSSRDRNTDTQYF. DNA for the CDR3: TGTGCCAGCAGCTCACGGGACAGGAACACAGATACGCAGTATTTT.

The rearrangement links TRBV6-6 to TRBJ2-1; TRBD1 agrees at 9 bases. With 6 bases clipped from V and 7 bases from J, the junction kept 7 bases outside the gene matches. Germline-derived CDR1 and CDR2 are MNHNY and SVGAGI (reference sequence). This CDR3 region has 14 residues. CDR3 nucleotides: TGTGCCAGCAGGGGGACAGGGTCGGGGAATGAGCAGTTCTTC. This translates into CASRGTGSGNEQFF.

The CDR3 spells CASSKTQREQFF. CDR3 sequence (DNA): TGTGCCAGTAGTAAAACTCAGCGAGAGCAGTTCTTC. This chain links TRBV19 with TRBJ2-1; unclear D gene. CDR3 length: 12 residues. The V end was cut by 4 bases, the J end by 10 bases, with 11 bases between. Germline assignment: CDR1 LNHDA and CDR2 SQIVND (reference sequence).

In DNA, the CDR3 is TGTGCCTGGAGTTCGGCAGTCTCCTACGAGCAGTACTTC. Its translation: CAWSSAVSYEQYF. The chain couples TRBV30 to TRBJ2-7; D gene ambiguous. This CDR3 has 13 amino acids. Germline CDR1 GTSNPN, CDR2 SVGIG (reference sequence). Trimming cost V 2 bases and J 0 bases, with 8 bases left between them.

The chain is built from TRBV5-3 and TRBJ1-5, with unresolved D. TRBV5-3 is an open reading frame, and its role is uncertain. V lost 2 bases and J 5 bases, leaving 20 bases between the germline ends. The CDR3 loop spans 17 amino acids. CDR3 protein: CARSLGGKGFGDQPQHF. CDR3 nucleotides: TGTGCCAGAAGCTTAGGAGGGAAAGGGTTCGGGGATCAGCCCCAGCATTTT.

The chain has TRBV4-1 and TRBJ1-1; D is unclear. The length of the CDR3 is 15 residues. V dropped 4 bases and J dropped 4 bases, with 16 bases sitting between them. From germline, CDR1 is MGHRA and CDR2 YSYEKL. The chain's CDR3 is CASSLIGGLGTEAFF. The CDR3 nucleotides are TGCGCCAGCAGCCTCATTGGAGGGCTTGGCACTGAAGCTTTCTTT.

The V call is TRBV7-8, the J call TRBJ2-2, with 15 bases fitting TRBD2. The CDR3 is 18 amino acids. Germline V gives CDR1 SGHVS, CDR2 FQNEAQ. The trim removed 1 base at V and 4 bases at J, leaving 4 bases unmatched. CDR3 in amino acids: CASSLVGLAGGATGELFF. Written as DNA, the CDR3 is TGTGCCAGCAGCTTAGTCGGACTAGCGGGAGGGGCCACCGGGGAGCTGTTTTTT.

The chain has TRBV5-6 and TRBJ2-3; no firm D call. The CDR3 extends over 13 amino acids. CDR1 and CDR2 (germline): SGHDT, YYEEEE. Deletions cut 4 bases from V and 7 bases from J, with 13 bases between. Here the CDR3 reads CASSGWATYTQYF. In DNA form, the CDR3 reads TGTGCCAGCAGCGGTTGGGCTACTTATACGCAGTATTTT.

V usage is TRBV2 and J usage is TRBJ2-7, with 10 bases identical to TRBD2. Germline assignment: CDR1 SNHLY and CDR2 FYNNEI. V gave up 6 bases and J gave up 2 bases; unmatched junction bases: 7. The CDR3 totals 15 residues. CDR3 nucleotide sequence: TGTGCCAGCAGCGTTGGACTAGCGGTGGCCTACGAGCAGTACTTC. It codes for CASSVGLAVAYEQYF.

This clone has a single count. This rearrangement joins TRBV5-1 to TRBJ1-1, with D possibly being TRBD1 (6 bases). V gave up 0 bases and J gave up 2 bases, with 14 bases separating them. The CDR3 has 16 amino acids. Germline lookup yields CDR1 SGHRS and CDR2 YFSETQ. The CDR3 loop reads CASSLVGNGGNTEAFF. In DNA form, the CDR3 reads TGCGCCAGCAGCTTGGTTGGGAATGGGGGCAACACTGAAGCTTTCTTT.

The chain is built from TRBV4-2 and TRBJ1-1; D is uncertain. Trimming removed 1 base at V and 4 bases at J, with 1 base between. This CDR3 has 11 residues. The germline CDR1 and CDR2 sequences are LGHNA and YNFKEQ. The CDR3, as DNA: TGTGCCAGCAGCCAAGCCACTGAAGCTTTCTTT. It translates to CASSQATEAFF.